The T cell receptor (beta chain) under discussion was sequenced for a study of radiotherapy plus CTLA-4 blockade in lung cancer. Produced via immunoSEQ multiplex PCR; TCRdb's table is partial and in-frame only. Of some 74,000 clones listed, 78% are singletons. In the case of this clone: The antigen is not known.

V lost 0 bases and J 7 bases, leaving 14 bases between the germline ends. Germline V gene lookup returns CDR1 SGDLS and CDR2 YYNGEE. The length of the CDR3 is 15 residues. Broader study findings: Early blood T cell clone dynamics, with interferon-beta, were reported to best predict response.

The receptor comes from a human donor with non-small cell lung cancer who had a complete response to radiotherapy plus ipilimumab. The J gene is TRBJ2-1, the V gene TRBV9, with a tentative D call TRBD2 (6 bases). The sequencing here drew on peripheral blood, taken from a patient treated with radiotherapy plus ipilimumab. DNA for the CDR3: TGTGCCAGCAGCGTAGTGGGGGGAGTAGTTAATGAGCAGTTCTTC. As protein: CASSVVGGVVNEQFF.